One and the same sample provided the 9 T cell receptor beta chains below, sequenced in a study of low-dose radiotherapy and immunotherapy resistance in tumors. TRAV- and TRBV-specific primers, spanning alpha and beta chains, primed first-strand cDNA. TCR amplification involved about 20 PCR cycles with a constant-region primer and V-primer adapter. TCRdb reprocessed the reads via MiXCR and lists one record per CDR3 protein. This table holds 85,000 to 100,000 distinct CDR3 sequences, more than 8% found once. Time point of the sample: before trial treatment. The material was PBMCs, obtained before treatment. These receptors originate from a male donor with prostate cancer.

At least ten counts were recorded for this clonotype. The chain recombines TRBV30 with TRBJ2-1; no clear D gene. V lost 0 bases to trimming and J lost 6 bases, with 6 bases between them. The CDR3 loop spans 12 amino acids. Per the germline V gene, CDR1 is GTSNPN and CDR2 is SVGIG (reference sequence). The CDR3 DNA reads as TGTGCCTGGAGTGTATCTCGCAATGAGCAGTTCTTC. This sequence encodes CAWSVSRNEQFF.

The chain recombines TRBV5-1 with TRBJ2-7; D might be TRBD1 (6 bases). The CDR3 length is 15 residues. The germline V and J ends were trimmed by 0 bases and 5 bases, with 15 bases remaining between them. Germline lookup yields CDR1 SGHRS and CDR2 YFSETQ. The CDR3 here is CASSLDGTGMDEQYF. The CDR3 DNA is TGCGCCAGCAGCTTGGATGGAACAGGGATGGACGAGCAGTACTTC.

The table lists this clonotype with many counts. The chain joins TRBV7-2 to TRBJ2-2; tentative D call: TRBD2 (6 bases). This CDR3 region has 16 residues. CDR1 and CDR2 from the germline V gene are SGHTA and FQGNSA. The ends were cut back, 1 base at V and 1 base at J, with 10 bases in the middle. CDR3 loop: CASSLEAGKNTGELFF. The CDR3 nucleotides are TGTGCCAGCAGCTTAGAGGCGGGAAAGAACACCGGGGAGCTGTTTTTT.

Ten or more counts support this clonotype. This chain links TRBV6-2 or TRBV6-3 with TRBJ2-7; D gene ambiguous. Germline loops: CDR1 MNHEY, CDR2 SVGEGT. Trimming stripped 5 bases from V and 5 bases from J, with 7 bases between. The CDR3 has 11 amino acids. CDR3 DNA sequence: TGTGCCAGCAGTCTTCCGGACGAGCAGTACTTC. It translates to CASSLPDEQYF.

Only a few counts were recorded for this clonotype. The CDR3 loop reads CASGGTSDYNEQFF. The CDR3 DNA sequence: TGTGCCAGCGGCGGGACTAGCGACTACAATGAGCAGTTCTTC. The chain employs TRBV19 and TRBJ2-1; TRBD2 agrees at 10 bases. Germline V gene sequence: CDR1 LNHDA, CDR2 SQIVND (reference sequence). This CDR3 region has 14 residues. Trimming cost V 9 bases and J 3 bases; bases outside gene matches: 5.

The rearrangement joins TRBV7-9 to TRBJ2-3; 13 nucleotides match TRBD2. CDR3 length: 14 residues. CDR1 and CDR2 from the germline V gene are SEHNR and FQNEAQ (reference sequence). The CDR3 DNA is TGTGCTATAGGACTAGCGGGAGACATAGATACGCAGTATTTT. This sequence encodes CAIGLAGDIDTQYF. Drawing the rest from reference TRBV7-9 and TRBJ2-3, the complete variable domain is DTGVSQNPRHKITKRGQNVTFRCDPISEHNRLYWYRQTLGQGPEFLTYFQNEAQLEKSRLLSDRFSAERPKGSFSTLEIQRTEQGDSAMYLCAIGLAGDIDTQYFGPGTRLTVL.

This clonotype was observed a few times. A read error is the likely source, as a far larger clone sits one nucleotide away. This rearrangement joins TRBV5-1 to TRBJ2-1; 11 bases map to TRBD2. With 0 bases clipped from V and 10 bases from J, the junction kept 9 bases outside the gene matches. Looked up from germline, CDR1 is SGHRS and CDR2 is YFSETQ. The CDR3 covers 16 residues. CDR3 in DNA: TGCGCCAGCAGCTTGGTTAGCGGGAGGGCCAATGACGAGCAGTTCTTC. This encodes CASSLVSGRANDEQFF. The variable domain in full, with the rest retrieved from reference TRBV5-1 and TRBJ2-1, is KAGVTQTPRYLIKTRGQQVTLSCSPISGHRSVSWYQQTPGQGLQFLFEYFSETQRNKGNFPGRFSGRQFSNSRSEMNVSTLELGDSALYLCASSLVSGRANDEQFFGPGTRLTVL.

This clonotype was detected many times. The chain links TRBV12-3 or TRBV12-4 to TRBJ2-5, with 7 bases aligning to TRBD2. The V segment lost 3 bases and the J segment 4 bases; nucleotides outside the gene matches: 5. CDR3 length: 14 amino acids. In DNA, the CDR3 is TGTGCCAGCAGTTTCCTAGCGGCTGGAGAGACCCAGTACTTC. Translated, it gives CASSFLAAGETQYF.

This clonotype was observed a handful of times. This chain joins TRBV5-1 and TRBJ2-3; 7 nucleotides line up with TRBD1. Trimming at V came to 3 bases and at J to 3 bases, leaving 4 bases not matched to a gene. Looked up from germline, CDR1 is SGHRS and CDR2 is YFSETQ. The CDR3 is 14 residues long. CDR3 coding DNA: TGCGCCAGCAGCTACGGGACAGTTACAGATACGCAGTATTTT. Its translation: CASSYGTVTDTQYF.